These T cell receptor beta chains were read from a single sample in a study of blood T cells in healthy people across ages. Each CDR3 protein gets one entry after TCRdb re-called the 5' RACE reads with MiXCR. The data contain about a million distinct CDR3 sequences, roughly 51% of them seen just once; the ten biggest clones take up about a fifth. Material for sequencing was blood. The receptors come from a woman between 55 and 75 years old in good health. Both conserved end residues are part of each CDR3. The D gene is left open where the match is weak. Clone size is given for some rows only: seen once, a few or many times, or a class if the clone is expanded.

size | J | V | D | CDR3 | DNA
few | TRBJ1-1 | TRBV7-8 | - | CASMRNTEAFF | TGTGCCAGCATGCGGAACACTGAAGCTTTCTTT
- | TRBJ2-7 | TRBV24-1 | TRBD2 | CATSDSGTSGRAYEQYF | TGTGCCACCAGTGACTCCGGGACTAGCGGGAGGGCCTACGAGCAGTACTTC
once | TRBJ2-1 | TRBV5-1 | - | CASGLENPYNEQFF | TGCGCCAGCGGCCTCGAAAACCCCTACAATGAGCAGTTCTTC
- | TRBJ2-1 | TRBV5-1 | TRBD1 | CASRTGPYNEQFF | TGCGCCAGCCGGACAGGTCCATACAATGAGCAGTTCTTC
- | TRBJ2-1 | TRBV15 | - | CATSMRDTSYNEQFF | TGTGCCACCAGTATGAGGGACACCTCCTACAATGAGCAGTTCTTC
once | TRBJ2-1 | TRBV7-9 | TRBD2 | CASSLRFEREKDSYNEQFF | TGTGCCAGCAGCTTAAGGTTCGAGCGGGAGAAGGACTCCTACAATGAGCAGTTCTTC
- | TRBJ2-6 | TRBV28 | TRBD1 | CASSFSGQPISGANVLTF | TGTGCCAGCAGTTTTTCGGGACAGCCAATCTCTGGGGCCAACGTCCTGACTTTC
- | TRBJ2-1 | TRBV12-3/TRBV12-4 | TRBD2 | CASTVSGRDSEQFF | TGTGCCAGCACCGTTTCCGGGAGGGATAGTGAGCAGTTCTTC
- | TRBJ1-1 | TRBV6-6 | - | CASSYYNTEAFF | TGTGCCAGCAGTTACTATAACACTGAAGCTTTCTTT
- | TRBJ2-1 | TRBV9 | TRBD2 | CASSRPGTSGRGYNEQFF | TGTGCCAGCAGCCGTCCCGGGACTAGCGGGAGGGGGTACAATGAGCAGTTCTTC
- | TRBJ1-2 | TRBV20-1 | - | CSAILRGSFYGYTF | TGCAGTGCTATACTCAGGGGATCGTTCTATGGCTACACCTTC
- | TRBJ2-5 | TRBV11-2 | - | CASSLGGNSQETQYF | TGTGCCAGCAGCTTAGGGGGCAACAGTCAAGAGACCCAGTACTTC
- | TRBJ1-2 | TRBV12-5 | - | CASGSRTWSGYTF | TGTGCTAGTGGTTCCCGGACGTGGTCCGGCTACACCTTC
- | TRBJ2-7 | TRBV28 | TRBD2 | CASSVAGSYGQYF | TGTGCCAGCTCAGTAGCGGGCTCCTACGGGCAGTACTTC
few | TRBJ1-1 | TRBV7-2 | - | CASSLATQGRGLNTEAFF | TGTGCCAGCAGCTTAGCGACTCAGGGAAGGGGACTGAACACTGAAGCTTTCTTT
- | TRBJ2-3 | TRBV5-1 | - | CASSFEESSTDTQYF | TGCGCCAGCAGCTTTGAGGAGTCTAGCACAGATACGCAGTATTTT
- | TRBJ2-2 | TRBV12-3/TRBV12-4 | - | CASSLVRTTGELFF | TGTGCCAGCAGTTTAGTCCGAACAACCGGGGAGCTGTTTTTT